This record covers a single TCR beta chain. Antigen specificity is unknown. This entry is derived from a study of shared clonotypes between healthy human individuals. Broader study findings: Naive CD4 clonotypes were shared across a handful of donors at roughly 5%. Large depth notwithstanding, sorted-subset sequencing proved incomplete by rarefaction. Sampling was confined to blood; repertoires within tissues likely differ.

Profiling relied on immunoSEQ multiplex PCR, and the TCRdb table lists in-frame clones only, not all of them. The sample includes hundreds of thousands of clones, more than 95% of them seen just once. The ends were cut back, 2 bases at V and 2 bases at J, with 15 bases in the middle. The CDR3 length is 16 residues. Looked up from germline, CDR1 is LGHNA and CDR2 is YNFKEQ. Sequenced: naive CD4+ T cells sorted from blood. The subset: CD45RA+ positively selected. This chain connects TRBV4-2 to TRBJ1-1, with D tentatively TRBD1 (6 bases). The sequence derives from a woman in her twenties or thirties in good health. The CDR3, as DNA: TGTGCCAGCAGCCAAACAATGGGGGGCCAAAACACTGAAGCTTTCTTT. Translation: CASSQTMGGQNTEAFF.